The rows below give T cell receptor beta chains drawn from one sample of a study of blood T cell repertoires in COVID-19. Libraries were prepared by immunoSEQ multiplex PCR; TCRdb keeps only in-frame clonotypes and omits some of them. Among just over 650,000 clones, 75% to 90% were seen once, and the ten largest hold about 0.24%. Sequences were obtained from peripheral blood. These receptors all come from a woman aged 18-29 years with acute or convalescent COVID-19. Each CDR3 is given with its conserved first and last residue.

J	V	CDR3
TRBJ2-2	TRBV5-4	CASSLVAGGGTGELFF
TRBJ1-4	TRBV29-1	CSVEDQSGTSANEKLFF
TRBJ1-1	TRBV9	CASSFRTGGMNTEAFF
TRBJ2-3	TRBV7-3	CASSLNSGNTQYF
TRBJ1-6	TRBV2	CASNPGQGFYNSPLHF
TRBJ1-2	TRBV6-6	CASSSRQGTNYGYTF
TRBJ1-6	TRBV15	CATSRVLYSPLHF
TRBJ1-2	TRBV9	CASSEGQAPQGYGYTF
TRBJ2-3	TRBV3-1/TRBV3-2	CASSQALSGSTDTQYF
TRBJ1-1	TRBV30	CAWSDGTMNTEAFF
TRBJ1-2	TRBV29-1	CSVYTGLRGDGYTF
TRBJ1-5	TRBV30	CAWSVKTGSYQPQHF
TRBJ2-7	TRBV5-5	CASSLGADEQYF
TRBJ2-3	TRBV4-1	CASSLPGWGTDTQYF
TRBJ1-3	TRBV7-9	CASTTLAGAGNTIYF
TRBJ1-1	TRBV6-5	CASRKDRVGTEAFF
TRBJ1-1	TRBV7-8	CASSLLGDTEAFF
TRBJ1-2	TRBV5-5	CASSLIPRRPGQANYGYTF
TRBJ2-2	TRBV2	CASSEGQGGNTGELFF
TRBJ2-1	TRBV6-6	CASATGGASANEQFF
TRBJ1-4	TRBV5-6	CASAREDSLNEKLFF
TRBJ1-6	TRBV15	CATSRVGHYNSPLHF
TRBJ2-5	TRBV25-1	CASSEWTGGLETQYF
TRBJ1-4	TRBV27	CASSFGGTNEKLFF
TRBJ2-1	TRBV6-5	CASRTLAGDDGEQFF
TRBJ2-7	TRBV12-5	CASGLVAGRVYEQYF
TRBJ1-2	TRBV2	CASRGQGDGYTF
TRBJ1-6	TRBV5-1	CASSEDRRSPLHF
TRBJ2-5	TRBV11-2	CASSRVRGGAPLQETQYF
TRBJ1-2	TRBV29-1	CSDGTGRGGYTF